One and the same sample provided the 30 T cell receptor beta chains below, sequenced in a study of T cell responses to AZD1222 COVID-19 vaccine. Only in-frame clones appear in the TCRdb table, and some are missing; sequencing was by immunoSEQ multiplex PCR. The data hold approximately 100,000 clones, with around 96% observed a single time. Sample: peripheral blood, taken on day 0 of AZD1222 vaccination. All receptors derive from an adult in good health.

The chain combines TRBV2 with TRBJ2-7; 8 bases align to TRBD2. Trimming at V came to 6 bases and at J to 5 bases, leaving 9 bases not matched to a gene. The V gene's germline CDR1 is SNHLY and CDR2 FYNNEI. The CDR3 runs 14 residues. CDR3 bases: TGTGCCAGCAGGAGTAGCGGGGTGGCCCACGAGCAGTACTTC. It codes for CASRSSGVAHEQYF.

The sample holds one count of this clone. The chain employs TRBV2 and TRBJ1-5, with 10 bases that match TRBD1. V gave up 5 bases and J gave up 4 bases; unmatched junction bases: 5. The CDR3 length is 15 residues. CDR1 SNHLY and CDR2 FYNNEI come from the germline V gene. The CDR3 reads CASSPTGGGNQPQHF. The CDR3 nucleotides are TGTGCCAGCAGTCCGACAGGGGGCGGTAATCAGCCCCAGCATTTT.

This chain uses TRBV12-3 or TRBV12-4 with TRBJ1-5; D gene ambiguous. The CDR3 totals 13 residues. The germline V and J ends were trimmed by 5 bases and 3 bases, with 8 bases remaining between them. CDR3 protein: CASSRLYNQPQHF. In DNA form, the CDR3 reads TGTGCCAGCAGTCGACTCTACAATCAGCCCCAGCATTTT.

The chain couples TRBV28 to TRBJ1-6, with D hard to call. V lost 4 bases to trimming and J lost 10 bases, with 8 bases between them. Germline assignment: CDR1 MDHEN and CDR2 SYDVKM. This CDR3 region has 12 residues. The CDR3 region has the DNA TGTGCCAGCAGTTATAGTGAATCACCCCTCCACTTT. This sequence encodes CASSYSESPLHF.

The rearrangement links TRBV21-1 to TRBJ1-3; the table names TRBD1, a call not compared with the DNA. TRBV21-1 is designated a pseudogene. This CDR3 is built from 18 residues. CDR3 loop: CASSKALRGGNSGNTIYF. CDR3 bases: TGTGCCAGCAGCAAAGCGCTTAGGGGCGGTAACTCTGGAAACACCATATATTTT.

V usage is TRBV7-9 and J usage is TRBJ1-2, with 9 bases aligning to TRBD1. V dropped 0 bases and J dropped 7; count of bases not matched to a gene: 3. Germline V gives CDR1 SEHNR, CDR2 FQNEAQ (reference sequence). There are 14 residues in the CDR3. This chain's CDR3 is CASSLAGQGGGYTF. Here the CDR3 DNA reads TGTGCCAGCAGCTTAGCGGGACAGGGAGGTGGCTACACCTTC.

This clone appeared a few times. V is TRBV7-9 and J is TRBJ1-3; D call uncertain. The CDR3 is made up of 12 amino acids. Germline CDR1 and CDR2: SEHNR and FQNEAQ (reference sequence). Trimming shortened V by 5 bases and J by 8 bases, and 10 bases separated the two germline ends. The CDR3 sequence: CASSPPGDTIYF. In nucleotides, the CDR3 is TGTGCCAGCAGCCCCCCCGGGGACACCATATATTTT.

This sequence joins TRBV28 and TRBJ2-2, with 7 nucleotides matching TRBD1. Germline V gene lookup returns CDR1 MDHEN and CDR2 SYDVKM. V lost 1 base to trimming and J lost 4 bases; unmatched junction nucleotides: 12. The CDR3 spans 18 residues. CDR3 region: CASSLFRGQDLLTGELFF. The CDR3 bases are TGTGCCAGCAGTTTATTTCGCGGACAGGACCTCCTCACCGGGGAGCTGTTTTTT. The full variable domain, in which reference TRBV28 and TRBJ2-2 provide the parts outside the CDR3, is DVKVTQSSRYLVKRTGEKVFLECVQDMDHENMFWYRQDPGLGLRLIYFSYDVKMKEKGDIPEGYSVSREKKERFSLILESASTNQTSMYLCASSLFRGQDLLTGELFFGEGSRLTVL.

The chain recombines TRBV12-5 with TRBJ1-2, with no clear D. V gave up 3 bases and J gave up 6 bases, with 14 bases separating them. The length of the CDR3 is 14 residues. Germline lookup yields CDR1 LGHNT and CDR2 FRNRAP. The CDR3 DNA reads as TGTGCTAGTGGTTTCCTGGCGGGGTTTGATGGCTACACCTTC. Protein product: CASGFLAGFDGYTF.

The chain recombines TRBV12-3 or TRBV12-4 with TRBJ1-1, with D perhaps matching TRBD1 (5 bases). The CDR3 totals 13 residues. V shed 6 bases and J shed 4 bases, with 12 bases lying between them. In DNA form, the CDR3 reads TGTGCCAGCAGCATGGGGGAGCTCACTGAAGCTTTCTTT. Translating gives CASSMGELTEAFF.

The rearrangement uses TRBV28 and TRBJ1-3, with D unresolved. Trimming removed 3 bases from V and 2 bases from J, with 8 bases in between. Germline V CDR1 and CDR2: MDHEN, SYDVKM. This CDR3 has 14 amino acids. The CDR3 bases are TGTGCCAGCAGTTTGTCCCACCCTGGAAACACCATATATTTT. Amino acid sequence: CASSLSHPGNTIYF.

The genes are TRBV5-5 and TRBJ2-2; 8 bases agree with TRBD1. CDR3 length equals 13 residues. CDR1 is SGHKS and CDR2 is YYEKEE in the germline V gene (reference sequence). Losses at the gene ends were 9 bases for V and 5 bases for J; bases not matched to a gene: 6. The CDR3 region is CATRTGNTGELFF. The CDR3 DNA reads TGTGCCACCAGGACAGGGAATACCGGGGAGCTGTTTTTT.

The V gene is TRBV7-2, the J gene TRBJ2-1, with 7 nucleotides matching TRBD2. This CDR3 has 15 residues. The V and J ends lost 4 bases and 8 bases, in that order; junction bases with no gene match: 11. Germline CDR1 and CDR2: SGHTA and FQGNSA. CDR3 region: CASSWAGALSDEQFF. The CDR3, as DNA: TGTGCCAGCAGCTGGGCGGGAGCCCTGTCGGATGAGCAGTTCTTC. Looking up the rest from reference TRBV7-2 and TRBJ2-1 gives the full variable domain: GAGVSQSPSNKVTEKGKDVELRCDPISGHTALYWYRQSLGQGLEFLIYFQGNSAPDKSGLPSDRFSAERTGGSVSTLTIQRTQQEDSAVYLCASSWAGALSDEQFFGPGTRLTVL.

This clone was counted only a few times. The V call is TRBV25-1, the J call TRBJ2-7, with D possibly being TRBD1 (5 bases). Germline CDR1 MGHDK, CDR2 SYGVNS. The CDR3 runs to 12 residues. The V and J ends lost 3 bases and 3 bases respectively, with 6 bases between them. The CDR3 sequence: CASSDQGYEQYF. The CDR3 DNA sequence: TGTGCCAGCAGTGATCAGGGCTACGAGCAGTACTTC.

The CDR3 DNA is TGTGCCAGCAGTTACGATACCCGTTCTGGAAACACCATATATTTT. Residues: CASSYDTRSGNTIYF. V gene TRBV6-6 combines with J gene TRBJ1-3; D unresolved. In germline, CDR1 is MNHNY, CDR2 SVGAGI (reference sequence). This CDR3 has 15 amino acids. The V gene lost 2 bases and the J gene lost 1 base, with 9 bases spanning the gap.

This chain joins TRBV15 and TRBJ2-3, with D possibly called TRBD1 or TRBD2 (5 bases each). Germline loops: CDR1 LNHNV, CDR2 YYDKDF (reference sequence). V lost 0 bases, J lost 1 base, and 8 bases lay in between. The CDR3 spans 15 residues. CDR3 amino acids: CATSREGVGTDTQYF. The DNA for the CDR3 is TGTGCCACCAGCAGAGAGGGGGTGGGCACAGATACGCAGTATTTT. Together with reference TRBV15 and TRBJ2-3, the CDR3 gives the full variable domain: DAMVIQNPRYQVTQFGKPVTLSCSQTLNHNVMYWYQQKSSQAPKLLFHYYDKDFNNEADTPDNFQSRRPNTSFCFLDIRSPGLGDTAMYLCATSREGVGTDTQYFGPGTRLTVL.

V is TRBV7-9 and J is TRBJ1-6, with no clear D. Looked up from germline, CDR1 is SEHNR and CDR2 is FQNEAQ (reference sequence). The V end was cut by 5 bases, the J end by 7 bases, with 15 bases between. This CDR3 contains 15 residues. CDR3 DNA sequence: TGTGCCAGCAGCCCCATTTTGACGAGAAATTCACCCCTCCACTTT. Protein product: CASSPILTRNSPLHF. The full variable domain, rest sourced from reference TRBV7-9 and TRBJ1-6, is DTGVSQNPRHKITKRGQNVTFRCDPISEHNRLYWYRQTLGQGPEFLTYFQNEAQLEKSRLLSDRFSAERPKGSFSTLEIQRTEQGDSAMYLCASSPILTRNSPLHFGNGTRLTVT.

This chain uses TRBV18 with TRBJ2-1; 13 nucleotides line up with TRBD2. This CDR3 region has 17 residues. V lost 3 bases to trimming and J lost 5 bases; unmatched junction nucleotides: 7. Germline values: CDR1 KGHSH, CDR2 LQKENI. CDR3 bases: TGTGCCAGCTCACCTACCCGGACTAGCGGGAGCCACAATGAGCAGTTCTTC. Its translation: CASSPTRTSGSHNEQFF. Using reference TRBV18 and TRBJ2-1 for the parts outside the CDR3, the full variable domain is NAGVMQNPRHLVRRRGQEARLRCSPMKGHSHVYWYRQLPEEGLKFMVYLQKENIIDESGMPKERFSAEFPKEGPSILRIQQVVRGDSAAYFCASSPTRTSGSHNEQFFGPGTRLTVL.

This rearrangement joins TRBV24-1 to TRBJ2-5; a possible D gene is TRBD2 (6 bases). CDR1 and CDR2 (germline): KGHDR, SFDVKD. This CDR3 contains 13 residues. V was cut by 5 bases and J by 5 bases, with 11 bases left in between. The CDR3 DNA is TGTGCCACCAGTGCGTTTAGCGGTGAGACCCAGTACTTC. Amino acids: CATSAFSGETQYF.

In DNA form, the CDR3 reads TGTGCCAGCAGCTTCAAGGGGGGCGCAGGGGATGAAAAACTGTTTTTT. This codes for CASSFKGGAGDEKLFF. The V gene is TRBV7-9, the J gene TRBJ1-4; D perhaps matches TRBD1 (6 bases). V lost 3 bases to trimming and J lost 6 bases, with 17 bases between them. CDR3 length: 16 amino acids. Germline loops: CDR1 SEHNR, CDR2 FQNEAQ (reference sequence). Full variable domain (missing parts from reference TRBV7-9 and TRBJ1-4): DTGVSQNPRHKITKRGQNVTFRCDPISEHNRLYWYRQTLGQGPEFLTYFQNEAQLEKSRLLSDRFSAERPKGSFSTLEIQRTEQGDSAMYLCASSFKGGAGDEKLFFGSGTQLSVL.

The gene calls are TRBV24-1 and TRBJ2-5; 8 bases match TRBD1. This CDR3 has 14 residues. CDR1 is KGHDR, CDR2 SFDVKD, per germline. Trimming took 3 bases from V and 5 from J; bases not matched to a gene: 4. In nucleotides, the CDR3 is TGTGCCACCAGTGATCAGGGGGCCGGGGAGACCCAGTACTTC. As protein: CATSDQGAGETQYF.

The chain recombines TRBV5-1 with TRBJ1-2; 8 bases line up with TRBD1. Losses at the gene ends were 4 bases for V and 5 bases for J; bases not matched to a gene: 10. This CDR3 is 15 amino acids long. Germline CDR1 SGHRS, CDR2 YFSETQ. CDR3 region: CASSIDRGIGYGYTF. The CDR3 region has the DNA TGCGCCAGCAGCATAGACAGGGGAATTGGGTATGGCTACACCTTC.

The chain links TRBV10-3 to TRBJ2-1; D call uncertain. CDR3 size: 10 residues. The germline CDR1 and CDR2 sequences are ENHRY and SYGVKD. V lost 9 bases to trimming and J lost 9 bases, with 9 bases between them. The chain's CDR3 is CAIGVGEQFF. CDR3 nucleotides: TGTGCCATTGGCGTCGGTGAGCAGTTCTTC.

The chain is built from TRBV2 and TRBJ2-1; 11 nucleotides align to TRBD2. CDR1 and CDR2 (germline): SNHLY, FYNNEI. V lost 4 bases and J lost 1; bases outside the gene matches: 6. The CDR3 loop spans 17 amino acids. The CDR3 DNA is TGTGCCAGCAGTGGAACTAGCGGGAGAAGGTCCTACAATGAGCAGTTCTTC. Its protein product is CASSGTSGRRSYNEQFF.

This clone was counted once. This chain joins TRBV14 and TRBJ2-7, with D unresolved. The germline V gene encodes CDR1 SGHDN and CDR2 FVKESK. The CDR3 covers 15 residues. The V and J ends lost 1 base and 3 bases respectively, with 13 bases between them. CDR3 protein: CASSQVAVSRYEQYF. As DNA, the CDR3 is TGTGCCAGCAGCCAAGTGGCGGTATCTCGCTACGAGCAGTACTTC.

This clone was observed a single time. The CDR3 nucleotides read TGCGCCAGCCGGGACAGGGGAAATGGCTACACCTTC. Translation: CASRDRGNGYTF. The V and J genes are TRBV4-1 and TRBJ1-2; 10 bases are shared with TRBD1. From germline, CDR1 is MGHRA and CDR2 YSYEKL. The trim removed 8 bases at V and 6 bases at J, leaving 3 bases unmatched. This CDR3 region has 12 residues.

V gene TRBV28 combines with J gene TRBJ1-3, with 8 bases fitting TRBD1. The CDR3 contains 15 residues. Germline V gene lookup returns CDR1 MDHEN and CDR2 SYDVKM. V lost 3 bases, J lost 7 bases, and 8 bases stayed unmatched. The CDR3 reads CASSFQGALRNTIYF. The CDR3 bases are TGTGCCAGCAGTTTCCAGGGGGCGCTGAGGAACACCATATATTTT.

The CDR3 region has the DNA TGTGCCAGCAGGGGGACTAGCGGACCCACAGATACGCAGTATTTT. This gives the protein CASRGTSGPTDTQYF. The V call is TRBV27, the J call TRBJ2-3; 11 bases map to TRBD2. Germline trimming cut 6 bases from V and 2 bases from J; bases unmatched to any gene: 4. The CDR3 totals 15 residues. The germline V gene encodes CDR1 MNHEY and CDR2 SMNVEV (reference sequence).

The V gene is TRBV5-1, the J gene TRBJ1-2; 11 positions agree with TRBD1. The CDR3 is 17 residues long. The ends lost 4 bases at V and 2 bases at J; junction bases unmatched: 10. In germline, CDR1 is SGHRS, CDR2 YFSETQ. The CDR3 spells CASSVKGQGAWNYGYTF. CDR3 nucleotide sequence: TGCGCCAGCAGCGTTAAAGGACAGGGGGCATGGAACTATGGCTACACCTTC.

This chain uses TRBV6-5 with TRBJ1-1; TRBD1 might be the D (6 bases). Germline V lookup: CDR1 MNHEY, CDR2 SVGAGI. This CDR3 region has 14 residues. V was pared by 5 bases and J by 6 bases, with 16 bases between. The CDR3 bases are TGTGCCAGCAGTAAGGGGGGGAGGGCGTCTGAAGCTTTCTTT. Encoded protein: CASSKGGRASEAFF.